This T cell receptor (beta chain) was identified during a study of post-analysis software for immune sequencing data. Prepared TCR beta cDNA libraries contained unique molecular identifiers. TCRdb ran MiXCR on the PCR reads and lists one entry per CDR3 protein. The repertoire holds almost 700,000 distinct CDR3 sequences, around 64% seen once, with 11% in the top ten. In its sample, this clonotype was seen once. Its antigen is as yet unknown. Study-level results: Those samples that were prepared in the same batch co-clustered strongly by F measure. Among several TRBV segments more frequent in patients than controls were TRBV5-6, TRBV5-1 and TRBV20-1.

The V gene's germline CDR1 is SGDLS and CDR2 YYNGEE. The CDR3 totals 16 residues. Trimming left V 0 bases short and J 1 base short, with 11 bases between. This sequence joins TRBV9 and TRBJ2-1; the D gene is possibly TRBD2 (7 bases). The sequenced sample consisted of blood. This receptor was taken from a girl aged 2 to 9 with multiple sclerosis. The CDR3, as DNA: TGTGCCAGCAGCGTAGTACGGGGGGCATCCTACAATGAGCAGTTCTTC. As protein: CASSVVRGASYNEQFF.